The 17 T cell receptor beta chains below were found in one sample sequenced in a study of CD8+ T cells in alopecia areata. cDNA serving as the sequencing template came from extracted, reverse transcribed RNA. Sequenced by immunoSEQ multiplex PCR; TCRdb stores in-frame clones only, minus some. The sample includes 150,000 to 200,000 clones, more than 50% seen only once; the top ten take approximately 1%. The treatment was: oral pan-JAK inhibitor, 5-10 mg twice daily. The input for sequencing was CD4+ T cells sorted from blood, taken at week 24, from a patient treated with tofacitinib. All receptors come from a human donor with alopecia areata.

The chain couples TRBV19 to TRBJ1-5, with D unclear. This CDR3 spans 12 amino acids. CDR1 is LNHDA and CDR2 is SQIVND in the germline V gene (reference sequence). V was trimmed by 8 bases and J by 7 bases, leaving 12 bases between them. CDR3 protein: CASAIGNQPQHF. The CDR3 DNA is TGTGCCAGTGCCATTGGAAACCAGCCCCAGCATTTT.

This clone was counted a single time. CDR3 region: CSGLDRGGEAFF. The CDR3 DNA is TGCAGCGGGTTGGACAGGGGGGGCGAAGCTTTCTTT. The chain combines TRBV29-1 with TRBJ1-1; 10 nucleotides line up with TRBD1. V dropped 7 bases and J dropped 8; count of bases not matched to a gene: 7. The germline V gene has CDR1 SQVTM and CDR2 ANQGSEA. This CDR3 has 12 amino acids.

J is TRBJ1-6 and V is TRBV6-1, with 7 nucleotides matching TRBD1. The J segment lost 10 bases and the V segment lost 6 bases, leaving 6 bases of the junction unmatched. Germline V CDR1 and CDR2: MNHNS, SASEGT. This CDR3 spans 13 amino acids. CDR3 sequence reads: CASRRDSSSPLHF. In DNA form, the CDR3 reads TGTGCCAGCAGACGGGACAGTAGCTCACCCCTCCACTTT.

V is TRBV7-8 and J is TRBJ2-1; tentatively, D is TRBD2 (6 bases). Trimming cost V 0 bases and J 5 bases, with 14 bases left between them. CDR1 is SGHVS and CDR2 is FQNEAQ in the germline V gene. This CDR3 region has 16 residues. The CDR3: CASSLAAGFPNNEQFF. The CDR3 DNA reads as TGTGCCAGCAGCTTAGCCGCGGGGTTTCCTAACAATGAGCAGTTCTTC.

This sequence joins TRBV5-1 and TRBJ1-3; a weak D match, TRBD1 (5 bases). CDR1 is SGHRS, CDR2 YFSETQ, per germline. Trimming removed 0 bases at V and 1 base at J, with 11 bases between. The CDR3 totals 16 residues. CDR3 sequence: CASSLEGESSGNTIYF. The CDR3 DNA reads as TGCGCCAGCAGCTTGGAAGGGGAGTCTTCTGGAAACACCATATATTTT.

The V and J genes are TRBV10-3 and TRBJ2-5; D gene ambiguous. The CDR3 covers 16 residues. Between the trimmed V and J ends, which lost 0 bases and 7 bases, there was a span of 18 bases. Germline lookup yields CDR1 ENHRY and CDR2 SYGVKD. The CDR3 DNA sequence: TGTGCCATCAGTGAGTCGAGGACGAAAGGGAAGGGGACCCAGTACTTC. It translates to CAISESRTKGKGTQYF.

The chain links TRBV6-1 to TRBJ1-5; tentative D call: TRBD1 (5 bases). This CDR3 is built from 13 residues. Trimming stripped 8 bases from V and 1 base from J, with 9 bases between. Per the germline V gene, CDR1 is MNHNS and CDR2 is SASEGT. The CDR3 reads CASREGSNQPQHF. CDR3 coding DNA: TGTGCCAGCCGGGAGGGGAGCAATCAGCCCCAGCATTTT.

The V and J genes are TRBV11-3 and TRBJ2-3; 14 bases match TRBD2. The germline CDR1 and CDR2 sequences are SGHNT and YENEEA. V lost 5 bases and J lost 0; bases outside the gene matches: 7. The CDR3 is 18 amino acids. CDR3 nucleotide sequence: TGTGCCAGCAGCGGCGGACTAGCGGGGGGCCCCAGCACAGATACGCAGTATTTT. It is translated as CASSGGLAGGPSTDTQYF.

This clone was observed a few times. This chain connects TRBV4-2 to TRBJ1-5, with no clear D. The germline gives CDR1 LGHNA, CDR2 YNFKEQ. V dropped 0 bases and J dropped 3 bases, with 9 bases sitting between them. The CDR3 runs 15 residues. The CDR3 here is CASSQDLGDNQPQHF. The CDR3 nucleotides read TGTGCCAGCAGCCAAGATCTGGGAGACAATCAGCCCCAGCATTTT.

This rearrangement joins TRBV6-5 to TRBJ1-1; D remains ambiguous. This CDR3 has 11 residues. Germline V gene data show CDR1 as MNHEY and CDR2 as SVGAGI. Trimming took off 6 bases at V and 2 bases at J, with 4 bases between the two ends. CDR3 in DNA: TGTGCCAGCAGCCATAACACTGAAGCTTTCTTT. This encodes CASSHNTEAFF.

The chain employs TRBV6-5 and TRBJ2-4, with unresolved D. Trimming took 4 bases from V and 5 from J, leaving 18 bases between them. The germline V gene encodes CDR1 MNHEY and CDR2 SVGAGI. The length of the CDR3 is 16 residues. This CDR3 reads CASSSDLGSFQNIQYF. CDR3 coding DNA: TGTGCCAGCAGTTCCGACTTGGGTTCGTTCCAAAACATTCAGTACTTC.

The chain employs TRBV30 and TRBJ1-5, with a tentative D call TRBD1 (6 bases). Germline values: CDR1 GTSNPN, CDR2 SVGIG (reference sequence). V dropped 0 bases and J dropped 2 bases, with 11 bases sitting between them. This CDR3 is built from 15 residues. CDR3 nucleotide sequence: TGTGCCTGGAGTGTAGCGGGGGCTGGCAATCAGCCCCAGCATTTT. Translated: CAWSVAGAGNQPQHF.

This chain connects TRBV29-1 to TRBJ2-1, with a weak D call TRBD2 (6 bases). Germline lookup yields CDR1 SQVTM and CDR2 ANQGSEA. This CDR3 region has 11 residues. V lost 5 bases and J 6 bases, leaving 8 bases between the germline ends. Here the CDR3 DNA reads TGCAGCGTTCCCGGGGGCAATGAGCAGTTCTTC. Protein sequence: CSVPGGNEQFF.

This sequence joins TRBV29-1 and TRBJ2-3; D possibly corresponds to TRBD1 (6 bases). The germline CDR1 and CDR2 sequences are SQVTM and ANQGSEA. The CDR3 extends over 14 amino acids. V lost 4 bases to trimming and J lost 4 bases, with 15 bases between them. CDR3 nucleotides: TGCAGCGTTGCTAACAGGGAGCGCGCAGATACGCAGTATTTT. Amino acids: CSVANRERADTQYF.

Only a few counts were recorded for this clone. The V and J genes are TRBV10-3 and TRBJ1-6, with 8 bases aligning to TRBD1. With V trimmed by 6 bases and J by 2 bases, 0 bases remained unmatched. This CDR3 contains 14 residues. Germline V gene sequence: CDR1 ENHRY, CDR2 SYGVKD. CDR3 in amino acids: CAIRQGAYNSPLHF. The CDR3 nucleotides read TGTGCCATCAGACAGGGGGCCTATAATTCACCCCTCCACTTT.

In the case of this clone: This sequence may be a read error, since a much larger clone differs from it by one base. CDR3 region: CASSYSAGGTDTQYF. In DNA, the CDR3 is TGTGCCAGCAGTTACTCAGCGGGGGGCACAGATACGCAGTATTTT. The chain carries TRBV6-5 and TRBJ2-3, with TRBD2 identical over 8 bases. The CDR3 spans 15 residues. Trimming cost V 0 bases and J 1 base; bases outside gene matches: 0. The germline gives CDR1 MNHEY, CDR2 SVGAGI.

The chain employs TRBV14 and TRBJ1-2, with D unresolved. Trimming took off 0 bases at V and 8 bases at J, with 13 bases between the two ends. CDR1 is SGHDN and CDR2 is FVKESK in the germline V gene. The CDR3 consists of 14 residues. The CDR3 loop reads CASSQENYQKGYTF. CDR3 DNA sequence: TGTGCCAGCAGCCAAGAAAACTATCAGAAAGGCTACACCTTC.